The 10 T cell receptor beta chains given below trace back to one sample, sequenced in a study of shared clonotypes between healthy human individuals. Assay: immunoSEQ multiplex PCR; the TCRdb copy retains only in-frame clones and omits some. In the table there are around 1,900,000 clones, roughly 93% of which are singletons. Terminally differentiated effector memory CD45RA+ cells were excluded by CCR7 positive selection of CD45RO-negative cells. The sequenced sample was naive CD8+ T cells from PBMCs. The receptors were gathered from a man aged 18 to 29 in good health. Some clones in this sample may be carry-over from other donors' samples.

V usage is TRBV11-3 and J usage is TRBJ2-3, with D tentatively TRBD1 or TRBD2 (5 bases each). V was cut by 5 bases and J by 6 bases, with 12 bases left in between. This CDR3 has 13 residues. Looked up from germline, CDR1 is SGHNT and CDR2 is YENEEA. DNA of the CDR3: TGTGCCAGCAGCCAACGTGAGGGGGATACGCAGTATTTT. This gives the protein CASSQREGDTQYF.

The gene calls are TRBV15 and TRBJ1-3; TRBD1 matches 7 bases. In germline, CDR1 is LNHNV, CDR2 YYDKDF (reference sequence). V gave up 5 bases and J gave up 0 bases; unmatched junction bases: 10. The CDR3 spans 17 residues. CDR3 nucleotide sequence: TGTGCCACCAGCCCTGCGGGACAGTTCTTCTCTGGAAACACCATATATTTT. Translation: CATSPAGQFFSGNTIYF. Variable domain in full (rest from reference TRBV15 and TRBJ1-3): DAMVIQNPRYQVTQFGKPVTLSCSQTLNHNVMYWYQQKSSQAPKLLFHYYDKDFNNEADTPDNFQSRRPNTSFCFLDIRSPGLGDTAMYLCATSPAGQFFSGNTIYFGEGSWLTVV.

The chain links TRBV4-3 to TRBJ2-1; 8 nucleotides align to TRBD2. The J segment lost 1 base and the V segment lost 0 bases, leaving 8 bases of the junction unmatched. The CDR3 sequence is 18 residues long. Germline values: CDR1 LGHNA, CDR2 YSLEER. In DNA form, the CDR3 reads TGCGCCAGCAGCCAAGATCCCCCGACTAGCGAGTCCTACAATGAGCAGTTCTTC. Translating it yields CASSQDPPTSESYNEQFF.

In this sample, this clone turned up a few times. Other DNA sequences in this sample translate to the same CDR3. The chain links TRBV27 to TRBJ2-1, with D perhaps TRBD1 (5 bases). The CDR3 consists of 13 residues. Germline V CDR1 and CDR2: MNHEY, SMNVEV (reference sequence). Trimming took off 2 bases at V and 3 bases at J, with 5 bases between the two ends. CDR3 amino acids: CASSLDSYNEQFF. In nucleotides, the CDR3 is TGTGCCAGCAGTTTAGACAGCTACAATGAGCAGTTCTTC.

This chain links TRBV9 with TRBJ1-1; D possibly corresponds to TRBD1 (5 bases). V was shortened by 1 base and J by 6 bases, with 16 bases between the two germline ends. CDR1 and CDR2 (germline): SGDLS, YYNGEE. This CDR3 contains 15 residues. The CDR3 spells CASSVWDGEASEAFF. In DNA, the CDR3 is TGTGCCAGCAGCGTATGGGACGGCGAGGCGTCTGAAGCTTTCTTT.

The V gene is TRBV7-8, the J gene TRBJ2-3, with 12 bases matching TRBD2. Germline trimming cut 3 bases from V and 1 base from J; bases unmatched to any gene: 2. Germline-derived CDR1 and CDR2 are SGHVS and FQNEAQ. The CDR3 extends over 16 amino acids. The CDR3 loop reads CASSFLAGGGTDTQYF. CDR3 coding DNA: TGTGCCAGCAGCTTTCTAGCGGGAGGGGGCACAGATACGCAGTATTTT.

Notes on this clone: The sample holds other DNA sequences that translate to the same CDR3. The chain joins TRBV7-9 to TRBJ2-1; 7 bases are a match to TRBD2. The CDR3 covers 15 residues. V shed 0 bases, J shed 5 bases, and the junction held 4 bases outside the gene matches. Germline CDR1 SEHNR, CDR2 FQNEAQ (reference sequence). The CDR3 protein is CASSLAGGPDNEQFF. CDR3 nucleotides: TGTGCCAGCAGCTTAGCGGGAGGGCCGGACAATGAGCAGTTCTTC.

The CDR3 DNA reads TGTGCCAGCAGGGTGGCGGCAGGGGGTAACACTGAAGCTTTCTTT. Residues: CASRVAAGGNTEAFF. The V gene is TRBV5-6, the J gene TRBJ1-1, with 7 bases aligning to TRBD1. CDR1 and CDR2 (germline): SGHDT, YYEEEE. With V trimmed by 5 bases and J by 2 bases, 9 bases remained unmatched. The CDR3 covers 15 residues.

This chain uses TRBV28 with TRBJ2-5, with unresolved D. CDR3 length: 14 residues. The germline V gene has CDR1 MDHEN and CDR2 SYDVKM. V lost 3 bases to trimming and J lost 1 base, with 9 bases between them. The CDR3 loop is CASSLSATQETQYF. Written as DNA, the CDR3 is TGTGCCAGCAGTTTGTCAGCTACCCAAGAGACCCAGTACTTC.

V is TRBV21-1 and J is TRBJ1-1; the listed D gene, TRBD1, was not tested against the DNA. TRBV21-1 is a pseudogene locus. CDR3 length: 14 residues. CDR3 sequence: CASRDREIDTEAFF. In DNA, the CDR3 is TGTGCCAGCAGGGACAGGGAAATCGACACTGAAGCTTTCTTT.